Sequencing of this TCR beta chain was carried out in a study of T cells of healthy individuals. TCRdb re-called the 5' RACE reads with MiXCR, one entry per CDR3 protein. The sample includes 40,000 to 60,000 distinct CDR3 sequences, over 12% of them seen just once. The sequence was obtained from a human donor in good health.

The CDR3 nucleotides read TGTGCCAGCAGCGTATACGGGGGTCCCATCGGCGAGCAGTACTTC. This encodes CASSVYGGPIGEQYF. The chain has TRBV9 and TRBJ2-7; TRBD2 might be the D (6 bases). Trimming pared 1 base from V and 6 bases from J, leaving 17 bases between. In germline, CDR1 is SGDLS, CDR2 YYNGEE. CDR3 length: 15 residues. Full variable domain (rest looked up from reference TRBV9 and TRBJ2-7): DSGVTQTPKHLITATGQRVTLRCSPRSGDLSVYWYQQSLDQGLQFLIQYYNGEERAKGNILERFSAQQFPDLHSELNLSSLELGDSALYFCASSVYGGPIGEQYFGPGTRLTVT.